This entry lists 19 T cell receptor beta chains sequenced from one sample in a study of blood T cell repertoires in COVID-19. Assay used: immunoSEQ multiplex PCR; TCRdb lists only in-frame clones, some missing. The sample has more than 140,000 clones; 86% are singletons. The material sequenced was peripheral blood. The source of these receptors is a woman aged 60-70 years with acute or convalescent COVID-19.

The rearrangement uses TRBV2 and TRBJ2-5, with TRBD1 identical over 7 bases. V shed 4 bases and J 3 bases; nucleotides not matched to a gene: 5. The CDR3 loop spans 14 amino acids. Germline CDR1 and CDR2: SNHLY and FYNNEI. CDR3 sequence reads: CASSAGQGEETQYF. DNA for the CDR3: TGTGCCAGCAGTGCAGGGCAGGGGGAAGAGACCCAGTACTTC.

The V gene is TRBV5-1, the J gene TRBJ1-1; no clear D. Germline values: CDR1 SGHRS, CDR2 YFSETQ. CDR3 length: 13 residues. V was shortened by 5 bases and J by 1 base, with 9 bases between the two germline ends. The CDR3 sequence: CASRSGENTEAFF. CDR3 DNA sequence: TGCGCCAGCAGATCGGGAGAGAACACTGAAGCTTTCTTT.

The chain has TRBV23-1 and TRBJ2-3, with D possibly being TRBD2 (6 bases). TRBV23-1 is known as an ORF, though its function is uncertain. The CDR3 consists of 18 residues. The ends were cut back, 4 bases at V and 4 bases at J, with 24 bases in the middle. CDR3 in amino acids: CASSPSTLAGSDADTQYF. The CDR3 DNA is TGCGCCAGCAGTCCCAGTACGCTGGCGGGATCTGACGCAGATACGCAGTATTTT.

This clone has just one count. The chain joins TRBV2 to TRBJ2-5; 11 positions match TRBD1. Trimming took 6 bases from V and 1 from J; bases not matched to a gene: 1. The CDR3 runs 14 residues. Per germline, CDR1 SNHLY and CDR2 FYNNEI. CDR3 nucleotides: TGTGCCAGCAGGGGACAGGGGGTCCAAGAGACCCAGTACTTC. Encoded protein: CASRGQGVQETQYF. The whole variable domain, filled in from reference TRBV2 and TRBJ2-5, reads EPEVTQTPSHQVTQMGQEVILRCVPISNHLYFYWYRQILGQKVEFLVSFYNNEISEKSEIFDDQFSVERPDGSNFTLKIRSTKLEDSAMYFCASRGQGVQETQYFGPGTRLLVL.

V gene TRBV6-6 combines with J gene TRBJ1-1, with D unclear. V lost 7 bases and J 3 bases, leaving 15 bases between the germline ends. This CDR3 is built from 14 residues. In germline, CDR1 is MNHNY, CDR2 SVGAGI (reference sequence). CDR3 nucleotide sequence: TGTGCCAGCATCCCCCCGGGAAGGGACACTGAAGCTTTCTTT. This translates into CASIPPGRDTEAFF.

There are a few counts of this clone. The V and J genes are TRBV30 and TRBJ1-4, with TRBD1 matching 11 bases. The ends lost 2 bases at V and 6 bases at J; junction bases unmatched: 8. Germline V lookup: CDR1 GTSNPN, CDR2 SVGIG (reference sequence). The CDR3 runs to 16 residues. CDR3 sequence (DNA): TGTGCCTGGAGTCTAGGACAGGGGGCTGGGTATGAAAAACTGTTTTTT. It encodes CAWSLGQGAGYEKLFF.

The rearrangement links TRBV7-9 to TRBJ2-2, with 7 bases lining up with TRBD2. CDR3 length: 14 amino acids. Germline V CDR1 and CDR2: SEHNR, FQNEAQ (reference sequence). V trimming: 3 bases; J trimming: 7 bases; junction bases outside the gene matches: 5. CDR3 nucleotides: TGTGCCAGCAGCTTGCGACTAGCAAGCGGGGAGCTGTTTTTT. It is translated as CASSLRLASGELFF.

The CDR3 DNA is TGTGCCAGCAGTTTAAAGGGACAGGCCCCCTACGAGCAGTACTTC. Amino acid sequence: CASSLKGQAPYEQYF. V gene TRBV27 combines with J gene TRBJ2-7, with TRBD1 matching over 8 bases. The CDR3 totals 15 residues. Germline values: CDR1 MNHEY, CDR2 SMNVEV (reference sequence). After removal of 2 bases from V and 2 bases from J, the junction contained 5 bases not matched to a gene.

CDR3 residues: CAWSDAGLSQPQHF. The CDR3 nucleotides are TGTGCCTGGAGTGATGCAGGGCTCAGTCAGCCCCAGCATTTT. This chain joins TRBV30 and TRBJ1-5; perhaps TRBD1 as D (5 bases). The CDR3 sequence is 14 residues long. Per the germline V gene, CDR1 is GTSNPN and CDR2 is SVGIG (reference sequence). V lost 1 base and J 6 bases, leaving 13 bases between the germline ends.

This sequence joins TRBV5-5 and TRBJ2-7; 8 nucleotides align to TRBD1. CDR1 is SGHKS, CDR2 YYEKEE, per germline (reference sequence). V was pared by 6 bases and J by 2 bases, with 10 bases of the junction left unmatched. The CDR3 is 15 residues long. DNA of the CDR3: TGTGCCAGCAACCCGGGACAGGCCCTAACCTACGAGCAGTACTTC. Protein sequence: CASNPGQALTYEQYF.

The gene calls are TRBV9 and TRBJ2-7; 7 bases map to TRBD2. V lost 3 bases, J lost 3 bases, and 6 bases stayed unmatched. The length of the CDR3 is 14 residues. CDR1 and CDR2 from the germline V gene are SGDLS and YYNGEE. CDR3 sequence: CASSEGLNFYEQYF. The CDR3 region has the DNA TGTGCCAGCAGCGAGGGACTAAATTTCTACGAGCAGTACTTC.

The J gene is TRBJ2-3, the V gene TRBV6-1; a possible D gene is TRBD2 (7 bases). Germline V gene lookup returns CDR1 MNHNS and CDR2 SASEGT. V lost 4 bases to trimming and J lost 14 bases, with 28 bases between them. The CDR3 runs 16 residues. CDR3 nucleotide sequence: TGTGCCAGCAGTGGGGGGGGCGCGAGCGGGGTAGCGATGGGGTATTTT. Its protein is CASSGGGASGVAMGYF.

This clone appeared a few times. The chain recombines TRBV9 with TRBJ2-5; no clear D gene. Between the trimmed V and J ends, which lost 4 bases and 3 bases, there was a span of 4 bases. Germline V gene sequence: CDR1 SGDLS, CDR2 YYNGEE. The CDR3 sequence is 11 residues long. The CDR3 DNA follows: TGTGCCAGCAGCTTCGAAGAGACCCAGTACTTC. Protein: CASSFEETQYF. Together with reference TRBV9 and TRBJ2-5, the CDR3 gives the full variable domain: DSGVTQTPKHLITATGQRVTLRCSPRSGDLSVYWYQQSLDQGLQFLIQYYNGEERAKGNILERFSAQQFPDLHSELNLSSLELGDSALYFCASSFEETQYFGPGTRLLVL.

The CDR3 region has the DNA TGTGCCAGCAGCTTACGTTTGGAACTAGGCTCCTACAATGAGCAGTTCTTC. Protein product: CASSLRLELGSYNEQFF. V and J are TRBV11-2 and TRBJ2-1, with a tentative D call TRBD2 (5 bases). The CDR3 length is 17 residues. CDR1 SGHAT and CDR2 FQNNGV come from the germline V gene. Trimming cost V 2 bases and J 0 bases, with 14 bases left between them.

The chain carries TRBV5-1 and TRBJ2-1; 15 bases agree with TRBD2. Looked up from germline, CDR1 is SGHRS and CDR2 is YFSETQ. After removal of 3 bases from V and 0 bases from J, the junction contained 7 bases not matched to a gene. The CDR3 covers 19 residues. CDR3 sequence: CASSWGLAGGSSSYNEQFF. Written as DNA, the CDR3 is TGCGCCAGCAGCTGGGGACTAGCGGGGGGATCGAGCTCCTACAATGAGCAGTTCTTC.

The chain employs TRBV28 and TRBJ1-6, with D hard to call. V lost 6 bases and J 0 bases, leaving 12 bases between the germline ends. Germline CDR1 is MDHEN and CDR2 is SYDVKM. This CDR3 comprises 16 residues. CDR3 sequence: CASSPRRTSYNSPLHF. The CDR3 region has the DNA TGTGCCAGCAGCCCTAGGAGGACCTCCTATAATTCACCCCTCCACTTT.

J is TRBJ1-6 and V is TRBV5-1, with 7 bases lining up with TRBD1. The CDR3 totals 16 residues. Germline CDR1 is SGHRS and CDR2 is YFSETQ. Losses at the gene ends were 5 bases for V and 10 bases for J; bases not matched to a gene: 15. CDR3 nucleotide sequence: TGCGCCAGCAGGCGCGAGCGAGGGGGCAAAACGTCACCCCTCCACTTT. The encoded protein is CASRRERGGKTSPLHF.

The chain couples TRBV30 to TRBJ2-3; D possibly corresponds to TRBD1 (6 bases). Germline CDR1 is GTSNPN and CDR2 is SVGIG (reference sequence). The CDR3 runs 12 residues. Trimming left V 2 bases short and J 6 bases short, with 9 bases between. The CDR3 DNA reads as TGTGCCTGGAGTTCGCAGGGGGATACGCAGTATTTT. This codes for CAWSSQGDTQYF. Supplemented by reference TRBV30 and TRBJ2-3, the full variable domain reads SQTIHQWPATLVQPVGSPLSLECTVEGTSNPNLYWYRQAAGRGLQLLFYSVGIGQISSEVPQNLSASRPQDRQFILSSKKLLLSDSGFYLCAWSSQGDTQYFGPGTRLTVL.

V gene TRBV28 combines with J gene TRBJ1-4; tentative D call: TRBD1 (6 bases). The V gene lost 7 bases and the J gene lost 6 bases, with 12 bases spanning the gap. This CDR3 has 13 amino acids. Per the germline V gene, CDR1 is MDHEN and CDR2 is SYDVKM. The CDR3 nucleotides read TGTGCCAGCACCGAGACAGGCCATGAAAAACTGTTTTTT. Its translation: CASTETGHEKLFF.